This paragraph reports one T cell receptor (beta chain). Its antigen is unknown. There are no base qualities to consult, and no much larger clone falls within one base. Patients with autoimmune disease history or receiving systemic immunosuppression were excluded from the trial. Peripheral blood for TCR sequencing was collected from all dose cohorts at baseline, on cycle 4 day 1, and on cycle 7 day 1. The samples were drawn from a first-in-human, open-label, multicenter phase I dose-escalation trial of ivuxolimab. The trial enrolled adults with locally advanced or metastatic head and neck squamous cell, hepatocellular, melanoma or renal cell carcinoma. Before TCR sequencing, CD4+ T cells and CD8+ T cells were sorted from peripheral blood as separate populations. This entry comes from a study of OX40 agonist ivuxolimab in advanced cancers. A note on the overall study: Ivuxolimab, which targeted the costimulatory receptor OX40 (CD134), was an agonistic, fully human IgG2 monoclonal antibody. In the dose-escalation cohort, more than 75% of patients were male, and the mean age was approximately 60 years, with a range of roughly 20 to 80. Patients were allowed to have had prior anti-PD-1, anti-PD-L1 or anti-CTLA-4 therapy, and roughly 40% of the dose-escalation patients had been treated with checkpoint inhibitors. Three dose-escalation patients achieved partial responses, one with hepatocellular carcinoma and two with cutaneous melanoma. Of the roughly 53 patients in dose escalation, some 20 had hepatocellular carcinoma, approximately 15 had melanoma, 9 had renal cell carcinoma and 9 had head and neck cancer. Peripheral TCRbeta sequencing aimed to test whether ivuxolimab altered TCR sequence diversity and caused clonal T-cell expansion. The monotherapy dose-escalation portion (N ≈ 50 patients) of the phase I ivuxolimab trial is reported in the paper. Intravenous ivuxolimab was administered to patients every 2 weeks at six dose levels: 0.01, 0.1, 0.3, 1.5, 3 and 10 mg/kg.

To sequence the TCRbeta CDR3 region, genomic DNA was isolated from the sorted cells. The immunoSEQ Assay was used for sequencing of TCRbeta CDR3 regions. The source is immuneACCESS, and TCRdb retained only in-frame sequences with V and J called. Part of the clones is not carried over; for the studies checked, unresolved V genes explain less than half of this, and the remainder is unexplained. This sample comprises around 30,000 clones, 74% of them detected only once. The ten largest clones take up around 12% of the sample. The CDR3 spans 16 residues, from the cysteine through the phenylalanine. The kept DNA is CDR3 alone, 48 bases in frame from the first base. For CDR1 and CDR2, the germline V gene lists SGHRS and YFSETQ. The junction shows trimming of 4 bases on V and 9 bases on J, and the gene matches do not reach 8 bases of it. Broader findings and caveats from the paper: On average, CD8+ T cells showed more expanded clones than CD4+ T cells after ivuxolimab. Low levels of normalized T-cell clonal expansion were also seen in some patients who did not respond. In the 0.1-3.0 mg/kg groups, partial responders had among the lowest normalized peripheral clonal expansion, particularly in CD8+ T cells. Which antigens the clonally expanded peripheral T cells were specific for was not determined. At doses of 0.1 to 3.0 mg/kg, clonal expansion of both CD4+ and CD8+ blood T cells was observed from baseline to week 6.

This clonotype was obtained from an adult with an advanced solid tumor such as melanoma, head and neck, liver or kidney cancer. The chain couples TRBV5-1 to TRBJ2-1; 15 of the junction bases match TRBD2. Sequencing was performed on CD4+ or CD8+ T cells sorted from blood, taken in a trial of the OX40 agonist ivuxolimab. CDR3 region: CASSPWTSGGAGEQFF. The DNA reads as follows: TGCGCCAGCAGCCCCTGGACTAGCGGGGGGGCGGGTGAGCAGTTCTTC.